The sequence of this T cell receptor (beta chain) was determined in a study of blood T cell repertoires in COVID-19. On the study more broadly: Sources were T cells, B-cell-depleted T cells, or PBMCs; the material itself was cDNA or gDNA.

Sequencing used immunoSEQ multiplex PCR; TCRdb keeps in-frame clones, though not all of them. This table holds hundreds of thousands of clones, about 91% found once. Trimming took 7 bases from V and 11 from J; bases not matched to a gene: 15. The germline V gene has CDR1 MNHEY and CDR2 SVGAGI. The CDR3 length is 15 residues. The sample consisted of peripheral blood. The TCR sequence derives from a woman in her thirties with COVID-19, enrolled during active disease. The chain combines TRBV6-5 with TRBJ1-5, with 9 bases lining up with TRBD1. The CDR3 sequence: CASTGQGIGASAQHF. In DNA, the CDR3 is TGTGCCAGCACCGGACAGGGGATCGGGGCTTCGGCCCAGCATTTT.